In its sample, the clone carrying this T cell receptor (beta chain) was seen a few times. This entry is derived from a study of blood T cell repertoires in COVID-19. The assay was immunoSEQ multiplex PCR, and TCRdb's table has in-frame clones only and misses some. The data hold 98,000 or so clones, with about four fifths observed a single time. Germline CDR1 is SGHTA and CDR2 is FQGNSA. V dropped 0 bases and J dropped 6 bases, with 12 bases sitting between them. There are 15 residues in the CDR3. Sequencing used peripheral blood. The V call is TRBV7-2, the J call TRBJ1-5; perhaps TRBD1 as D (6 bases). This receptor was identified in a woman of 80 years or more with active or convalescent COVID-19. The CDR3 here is CASSLAAGAGQPQHF. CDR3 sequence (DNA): TGTGCCAGCAGCTTAGCGGCAGGGGCCGGTCAGCCCCAGCATTTT.